This is a list of T cell receptor beta chains from one sample in a study of T cells in narcolepsy. The method was immunoSEQ multiplex PCR; TCRdb's version includes in-frame clones alone and lacks a portion of them. The sample contains approximately 25,000 clones, around 86% of which appear only once. Material: CD45RA- memory CD4+ T cells from PBMCs. The receptors stem from a human donor with narcolepsy. CDR3s include the opening cysteine and the closing phenylalanine or tryptophan. A D gene is named only where the DNA matches it firmly. Expanded clones are given a class, and other clones once, few, many or no size at all.

J gene: TRBJ1-4
V gene: TRBV5-4
clone size: NA
D gene: TRBD1
CDR3 DNA: TGTGCCAGCAGTATCTCCGGGACAGGGCCCGAAAAACTGTTTTTT
CDR3 protein: CASSISGTGPEKLFF

J gene: TRBJ1-2
V gene: TRBV5-1
clone size: NA
D gene: NA
CDR3 DNA: TGCGCCAGCAGACCTGATGCGGGAGTAGGGATCGGCGAGGGCTACACCTTC
CDR3 protein: CASRPDAGVGIGEGYTF

J gene: TRBJ1-5
V gene: TRBV5-1
clone size: NA
D gene: NA
CDR3 DNA: TGCGCCAGCAGCACCCGAAGTCGTTTCTCTAATAGCAATCAGCCCCAGCATTTT
CDR3 protein: CASSTRSRFSNSNQPQHF

J gene: TRBJ2-1
V gene: TRBV7-9
clone size: NA
D gene: TRBD2
CDR3 DNA: TGTGCCAGCAGCTTAGCGTGGGCTAGCGGGGTCAGCTCCTACAATGAGCAGTTCTTC
CDR3 protein: CASSLAWASGVSSYNEQFF

J gene: TRBJ2-2
V gene: TRBV6-6
clone size: NA
D gene: TRBD1
CDR3 DNA: TGTGCCAGCAGCCGGACAGGGAACACCGGGGAGCTGTTTTTT
CDR3 protein: CASSRTGNTGELFF

J gene: TRBJ1-4
V gene: TRBV6-5
clone size: NA
D gene: NA
CDR3 DNA: TGTGCCAGCAGCCCAGGGACGGTTGAAAAACTGTTTTTT
CDR3 protein: CASSPGTVEKLFF

J gene: TRBJ1-4
V gene: TRBV19
clone size: NA
D gene: TRBD1
CDR3 DNA: TGTGCCAGTTCCACCGCCGTGGACAGGAGGGAACTGTTTTTT
CDR3 protein: CASSTAVDRRELFF

J gene: TRBJ1-2
V gene: TRBV6-5
clone size: few
D gene: TRBD1
CDR3 DNA: TGTGCCAGCAGTTACAGGACAGGGCTGCTCTATGGCTACACCTTC
CDR3 protein: CASSYRTGLLYGYTF

J gene: TRBJ2-1
V gene: TRBV5-4
clone size: NA
D gene: NA
CDR3 DNA: TGTGCCAGCAGCTTATTAGGGCGGGATGAGCAGTTCTTC
CDR3 protein: CASSLLGRDEQFF

J gene: TRBJ2-6
V gene: TRBV10-1
clone size: NA
D gene: NA
CDR3 DNA: TGCGCCAGCAGTGAGAGCAGGGCTGGGGCCAACGTCCTGACTTTC
CDR3 protein: CASSESRAGANVLTF

J gene: TRBJ1-2
V gene: TRBV6-1
clone size: NA
D gene: NA
CDR3 DNA: TGTGCCAGCAGTGACAGGACAGAAGTTAATGGCTACACCTTC
CDR3 protein: CASSDRTEVNGYTF

J gene: TRBJ1-5
V gene: TRBV9
clone size: NA
D gene: NA
CDR3 DNA: TGTGCCAGCAGCGTAGGGGATACAGGGAGCAATCAGCCCCAGCATTTT
CDR3 protein: CASSVGDTGSNQPQHF

J gene: TRBJ2-7
V gene: TRBV7-7
clone size: NA
D gene: NA
CDR3 DNA: TGTGCCAGCAGCCCGGGACACGGCTACGAGCAGTACTTC
CDR3 protein: CASSPGHGYEQYF

J gene: TRBJ1-4
V gene: TRBV7-2
clone size: once
D gene: NA
CDR3 DNA: TGTGCCAGCAGCTTGGCAGGGGCTAATGAAAAACTGTTTTTT
CDR3 protein: CASSLAGANEKLFF

J gene: TRBJ2-1
V gene: TRBV6-6
clone size: NA
D gene: TRBD2
CDR3 DNA: TGTGCCAGCAGATCAACGACTAGCGAGGGAAGCAATGAGCAGTTCTTC
CDR3 protein: CASRSTTSEGSNEQFF

J gene: TRBJ2-5
V gene: TRBV6-1
clone size: few
D gene: NA
CDR3 DNA: TGTGCCAGCAGTGAAGAGGTTTGGGCTCCGACCCAGTACTTC
CDR3 protein: CASSEEVWAPTQYF

J gene: TRBJ2-3
V gene: TRBV4-1
clone size: NA
D gene: TRBD2
CDR3 DNA: TGCGCCAGCAGCCAAGGGACTAGCGGGGGGACCCGCACAGATACGCAGTATTTT
CDR3 protein: CASSQGTSGGTRTDTQYF

J gene: TRBJ1-5
V gene: TRBV10-1
clone size: few
D gene: TRBD1
CDR3 DNA: TGCGCCAGCAGCCGACAGGGTGATCAGCCCCAGCATTTT
CDR3 protein: CASSRQGDQPQHF

J gene: TRBJ2-1
V gene: TRBV13
clone size: few
D gene: TRBD1
CDR3 DNA: TGTGCCAGCAGCCCGTCCCGGCTGACAGGGCGAGAGCAGTTCTTC
CDR3 protein: CASSPSRLTGREQFF

J gene: TRBJ1-6
V gene: TRBV19
clone size: NA
D gene: NA
CDR3 DNA: TGTGCCAGTAGTATTGTTACAGGAGATTCACCCCTCCACTTT
CDR3 protein: CASSIVTGDSPLHF

J gene: TRBJ1-1
V gene: TRBV7-9
clone size: NA
D gene: TRBD1
CDR3 DNA: TGTGCCAGCAGCCCGACAGGGGCTGACACTGAAGCTTTCTTT
CDR3 protein: CASSPTGADTEAFF

J gene: TRBJ1-3
V gene: TRBV10-3
clone size: NA
D gene: NA
CDR3 DNA: TGTGCCATCACGGGCACAGGGACTGGAAACACCATATATTTT
CDR3 protein: CAITGTGTGNTIYF

J gene: TRBJ1-1
V gene: TRBV10-2
clone size: once
D gene: TRBD1
CDR3 DNA: TGCGCCAGCAGTGAGCGGACAGGGCTCTCCGTAGAAGCTTTCTTT
CDR3 protein: CASSERTGLSVEAFF

J gene: TRBJ1-1
V gene: TRBV28
clone size: NA
D gene: TRBD1
CDR3 DNA: TGTGCCAGCAGCCGACAGGGGTCCAAGGTGATGAACACTGAAGCTTTCTTT
CDR3 protein: CASSRQGSKVMNTEAFF